This TCR beta chain was observed in a study of technical replicates of blood from a handful of donors. The method was immunoSEQ multiplex PCR; TCRdb's version includes in-frame clones alone and lacks a portion of them. Of some 17,000 clones in the sample, around 86% were seen once. J was trimmed by 2 bases and V by 0 bases; bases with no gene match: 0. Germline V gene data show CDR1 as MRHNA and CDR2 as SNTAGT. CDR3 length equals 15 residues. The receptor was derived from a human donor in good health. Sequenced sample: PBMCs. The chain couples TRBV6-4 to TRBJ2-1; 8 nucleotides agree with TRBD2. CDR3 nucleotides: TGTGCCAGCAGTGACTCTAGCGGGACCTACAATGAGCAGTTCTTC. It codes for CASSDSSGTYNEQFF.